This entry concerns a single T cell receptor beta chain. Germline CDR1 and CDR2: SGHNT and YYREEE (reference sequence). Trimming pared 0 bases from V and 5 bases from J, leaving 17 bases between. The CDR3 runs 16 residues. The data derive from a study of T cell changes during pregnancy in multiple sclerosis. Libraries were prepared by immunoSEQ multiplex PCR; TCRdb keeps only in-frame clonotypes and omits some of them. The sample includes 45,000 to 50,000 clones, around 90% of them seen just once. The clonotype originates from a female donor with multiple sclerosis, enrolled in a pregnancy study. The source material was CD8+ T cells from peripheral blood mononuclear cells, sampled after pregnancy. V usage is TRBV5-4 and J usage is TRBJ2-5; TRBD1 is a possible D gene (5 bases). This chain's CDR3 is CASSLEAFQGSETQYF. CDR3 bases: TGTGCCAGCAGCTTGGAGGCGTTCCAGGGCTCGGAGACCCAGTACTTC.